The 2 T cell receptor beta chains listed next were all sequenced from one sample in a study of immune heterogeneity within non-small cell lung tumors. Amplifying TCR beta CDR3 involved multiplex PCR carried out with 32 V and 13 J primers. TCRdb reprocessed the multiplex PCR reads via MiXCR and lists one record per CDR3 protein. The sample gives about 4,600 distinct CDR3 sequences, 30% to 40% of which show up once; about 32% is in the top ten. For each sample, template was around 600 ng of bulk tumor genomic DNA. Doctors removed several biopsies from each primary tumor during surgery, keeping them far apart. Patients had untreated, newly diagnosed non-small cell lung cancer and underwent curative surgery. Sample: lung tumor tissue. Receptors originate from a woman in her forties or fifties with non-small cell lung cancer.

With regard to this clonotype: A much larger clone lies a single base off, so this may be a read error. The CDR3 loop is CATSDPLATGDNEQFF. Here the CDR3 DNA reads TGTGCCACCAGTGACCCTCTTGCGACAGGGGACAATGAGCAGTTCTTC. The chain employs TRBV24-1 and TRBJ2-1, with 8 bases fitting TRBD1. V dropped 4 bases and J dropped 5; count of bases not matched to a gene: 9. The CDR3 is 16 residues long. Germline V gives CDR1 KGHDR, CDR2 SFDVKD.

By frequency in the sample, this clonotype is medium-sized. The CDR3 loop is CASGRFSGNTEAFF. The CDR3 nucleotides are TGTGCCAGCGGCAGGTTCTCGGGGAACACTGAAGCTTTCTTT. The chain is built from TRBV7-8 and TRBJ1-1, with no clear D. The CDR3 loop spans 14 amino acids. CDR1 and CDR2 from the germline V gene are SGHVS and FQNEAQ. V gave up 8 bases and J gave up 1 base, with 14 bases separating them.